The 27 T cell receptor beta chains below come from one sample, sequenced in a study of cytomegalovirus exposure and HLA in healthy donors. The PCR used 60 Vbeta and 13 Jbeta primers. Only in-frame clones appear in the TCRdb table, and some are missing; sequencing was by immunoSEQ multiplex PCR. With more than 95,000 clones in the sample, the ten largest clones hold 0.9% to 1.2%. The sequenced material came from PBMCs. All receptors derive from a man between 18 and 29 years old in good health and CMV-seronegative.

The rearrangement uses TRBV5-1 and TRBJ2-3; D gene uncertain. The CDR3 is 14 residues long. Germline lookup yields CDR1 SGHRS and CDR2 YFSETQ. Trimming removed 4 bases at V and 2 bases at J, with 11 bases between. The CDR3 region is CASSPNRYTDTQYF. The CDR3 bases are TGCGCCAGCAGCCCCAATAGATACACAGATACGCAGTATTTT.

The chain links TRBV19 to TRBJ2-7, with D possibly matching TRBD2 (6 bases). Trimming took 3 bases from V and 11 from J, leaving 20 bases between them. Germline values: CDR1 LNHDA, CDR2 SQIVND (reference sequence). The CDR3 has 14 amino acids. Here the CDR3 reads CASSMGFVTGDKYF. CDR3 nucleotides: TGTGCCAGTAGTATGGGTTTCGTCACGGGGGATAAGTACTTC.

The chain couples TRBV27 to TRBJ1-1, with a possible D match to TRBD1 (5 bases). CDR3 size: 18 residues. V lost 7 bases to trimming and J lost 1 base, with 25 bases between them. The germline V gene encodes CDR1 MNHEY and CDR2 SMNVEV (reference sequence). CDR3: CASTLHWRGLISNTEAFF. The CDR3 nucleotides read TGTGCCAGCACCCTCCATTGGAGGGGCCTGATTTCGAACACTGAAGCTTTCTTT.

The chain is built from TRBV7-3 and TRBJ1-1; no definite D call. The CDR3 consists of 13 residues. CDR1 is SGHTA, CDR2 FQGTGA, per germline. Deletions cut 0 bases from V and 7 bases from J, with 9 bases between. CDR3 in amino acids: CASSLTQNFEAFF. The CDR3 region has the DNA TGTGCCAGCAGCTTAACACAGAACTTTGAAGCTTTCTTT. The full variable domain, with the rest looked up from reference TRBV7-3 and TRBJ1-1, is GAGVSQTPSNKVTEKGKYVELRCDPISGHTALYWYRQSLGQGPEFLIYFQGTGAADDSGLPNDRFFAVRPEGSVSTLKIQRTERGDSAVYLCASSLTQNFEAFFGQGTRLTVV.

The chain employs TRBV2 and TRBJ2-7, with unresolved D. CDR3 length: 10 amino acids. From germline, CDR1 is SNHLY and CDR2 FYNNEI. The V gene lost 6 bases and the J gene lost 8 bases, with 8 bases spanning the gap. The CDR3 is CASSLLKQYF. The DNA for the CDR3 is TGTGCCAGCAGCCTCCTAAAGCAGTACTTC.

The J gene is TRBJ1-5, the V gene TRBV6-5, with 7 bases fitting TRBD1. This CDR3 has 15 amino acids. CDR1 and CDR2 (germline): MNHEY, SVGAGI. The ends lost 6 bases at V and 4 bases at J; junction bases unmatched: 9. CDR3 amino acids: CASRGGGTANQPQHF. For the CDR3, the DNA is TGTGCCAGCAGAGGCGGCGGGACAGCTAATCAGCCCCAGCATTTT.

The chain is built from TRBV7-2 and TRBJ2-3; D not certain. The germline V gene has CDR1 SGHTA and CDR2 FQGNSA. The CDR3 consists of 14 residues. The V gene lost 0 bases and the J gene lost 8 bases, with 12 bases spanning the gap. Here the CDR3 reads CASSLAPALGTQYF. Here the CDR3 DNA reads TGTGCCAGCAGCTTAGCTCCGGCTCTAGGTACGCAGTATTTT.

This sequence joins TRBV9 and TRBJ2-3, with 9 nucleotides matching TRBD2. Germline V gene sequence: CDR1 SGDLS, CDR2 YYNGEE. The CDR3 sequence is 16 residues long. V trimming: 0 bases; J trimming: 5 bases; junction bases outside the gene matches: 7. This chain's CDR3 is CASSVEASGEEDTQYF. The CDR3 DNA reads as TGTGCCAGCAGCGTAGAGGCTAGCGGGGAGGAAGATACGCAGTATTTT.

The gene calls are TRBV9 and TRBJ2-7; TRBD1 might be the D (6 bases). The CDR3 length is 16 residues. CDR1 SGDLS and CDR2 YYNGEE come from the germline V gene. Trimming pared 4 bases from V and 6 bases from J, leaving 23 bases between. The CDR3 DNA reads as TGTGCCAGCAGCCCCCCTTCTCCGGGACACCTCCTCGAGCAGTACTTC. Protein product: CASSPPSPGHLLEQYF.

Here the CDR3 DNA reads TGTGCCAGCAGCTCACCGGGACAGGGGTCTGACGAGCAGTACTTC. This translates into CASSSPGQGSDEQYF. The chain links TRBV7-9 to TRBJ2-7; the match to TRBD1 covers 10 bases. V shed 4 bases, J shed 5 bases, and the junction held 8 bases outside the gene matches. This CDR3 region has 15 residues. Germline-derived CDR1 and CDR2 are SEHNR and FQNEAQ (reference sequence). The whole variable domain, filled in from reference TRBV7-9 and TRBJ2-7, reads DTGVSQNPRHKITKRGQNVTFRCDPISEHNRLYWYRQTLGQGPEFLTYFQNEAQLEKSRLLSDRFSAERPKGSFSTLEIQRTEQGDSAMYLCASSSPGQGSDEQYFGPGTRLTVT.

The CDR3 bases are TGTGCCAGCAGCCACCCCCCAGTCGGGGGGGAGGCAGATACGCAGTATTTT. The encoded protein is CASSHPPVGGEADTQYF. The rearrangement joins TRBV5-4 to TRBJ2-3; 8 bases align to TRBD2. CDR1 and CDR2 from the germline V gene are SGHNT and YYREEE (reference sequence). Trimming at V came to 4 bases and at J to 4 bases, leaving 14 bases not matched to a gene. The CDR3 has 17 amino acids.

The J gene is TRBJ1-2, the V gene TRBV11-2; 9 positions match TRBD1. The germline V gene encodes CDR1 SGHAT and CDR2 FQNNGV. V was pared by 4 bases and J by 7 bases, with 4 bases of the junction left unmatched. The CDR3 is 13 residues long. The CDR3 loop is CASSSRTGVGYTF. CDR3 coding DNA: TGTGCCAGCAGCTCTAGGACAGGGGTTGGCTACACCTTC.

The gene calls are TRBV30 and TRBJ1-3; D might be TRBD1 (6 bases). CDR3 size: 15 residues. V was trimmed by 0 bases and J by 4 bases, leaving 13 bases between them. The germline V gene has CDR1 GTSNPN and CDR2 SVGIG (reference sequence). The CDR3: CAWSVWGQNGNTIYF. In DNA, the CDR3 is TGTGCCTGGAGTGTCTGGGGGCAAAACGGAAACACCATATATTTT.

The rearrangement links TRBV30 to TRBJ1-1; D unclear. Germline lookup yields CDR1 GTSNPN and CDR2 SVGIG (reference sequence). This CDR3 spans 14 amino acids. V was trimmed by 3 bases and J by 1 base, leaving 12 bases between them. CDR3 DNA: TGTGCCTGGAGCTTGTCAGCGAGGAACACTGAAGCTTTCTTT. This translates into CAWSLSARNTEAFF.

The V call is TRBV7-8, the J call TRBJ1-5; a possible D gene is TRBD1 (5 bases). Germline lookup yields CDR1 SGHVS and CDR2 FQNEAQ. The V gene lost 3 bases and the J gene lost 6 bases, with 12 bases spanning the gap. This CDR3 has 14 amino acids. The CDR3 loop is CASSFGQGGQPQHF. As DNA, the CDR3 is TGTGCCAGCAGCTTTGGGCAGGGCGGTCAGCCCCAGCATTTT.

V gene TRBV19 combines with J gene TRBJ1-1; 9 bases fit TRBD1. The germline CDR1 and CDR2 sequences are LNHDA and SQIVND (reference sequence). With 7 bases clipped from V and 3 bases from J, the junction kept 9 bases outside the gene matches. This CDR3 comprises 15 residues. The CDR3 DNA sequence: TGTGCCAGTACCTACGGGACAGGGTTGGACACTGAAGCTTTCTTT. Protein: CASTYGTGLDTEAFF.

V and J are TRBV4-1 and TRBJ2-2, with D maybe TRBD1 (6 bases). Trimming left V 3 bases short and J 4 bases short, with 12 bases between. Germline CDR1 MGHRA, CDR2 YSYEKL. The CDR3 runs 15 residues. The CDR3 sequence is CASSHKQQGTGELFF. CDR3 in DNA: TGCGCCAGCAGCCACAAGCAACAGGGCACCGGGGAGCTGTTTTTT.

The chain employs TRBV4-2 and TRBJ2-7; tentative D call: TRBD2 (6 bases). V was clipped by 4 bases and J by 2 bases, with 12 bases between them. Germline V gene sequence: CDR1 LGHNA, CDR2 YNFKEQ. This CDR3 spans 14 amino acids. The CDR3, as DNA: TGTGCCAGCAGCCCCAAGCGGGCGGCCTACGAGCAGTACTTC. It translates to CASSPKRAAYEQYF.

In DNA form, the CDR3 reads TGCGCCAGCAGCTTGGTAGGGGTGTCTGAAGCTTTCTTT. This codes for CASSLVGVSEAFF. The chain is built from TRBV5-1 and TRBJ1-1, with D possibly matching TRBD1 (5 bases). V was shortened by 0 bases and J by 6 bases, with 9 bases between the two germline ends. The CDR3 loop spans 13 amino acids. CDR1 is SGHRS, CDR2 YFSETQ, per germline.

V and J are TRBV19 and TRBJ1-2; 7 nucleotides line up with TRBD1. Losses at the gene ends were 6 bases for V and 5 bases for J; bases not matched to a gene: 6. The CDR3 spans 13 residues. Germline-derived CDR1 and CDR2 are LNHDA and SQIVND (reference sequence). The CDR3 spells CASSLDRDYGYTF. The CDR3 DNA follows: TGTGCCAGTAGCCTAGACAGGGATTATGGCTACACCTTC.

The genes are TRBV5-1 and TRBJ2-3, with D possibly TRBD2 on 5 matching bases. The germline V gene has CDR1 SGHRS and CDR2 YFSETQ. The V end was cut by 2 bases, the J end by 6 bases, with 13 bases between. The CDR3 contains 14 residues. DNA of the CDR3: TGCGCCAGCAGCTTAGAACCGGGGTCTGATACGCAGTATTTT. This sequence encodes CASSLEPGSDTQYF.

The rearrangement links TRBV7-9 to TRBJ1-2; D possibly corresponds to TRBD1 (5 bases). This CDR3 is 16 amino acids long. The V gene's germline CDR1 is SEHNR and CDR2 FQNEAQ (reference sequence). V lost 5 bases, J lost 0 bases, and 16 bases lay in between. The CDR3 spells CASSHSWGDTNYGYTF. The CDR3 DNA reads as TGTGCCAGCAGCCATTCCTGGGGGGATACTAACTATGGCTACACCTTC.

The CDR3 DNA follows: TGTGCCAGCAGCTCCGGGATCTACGAGCAGTACTTC. Protein: CASSSGIYEQYF. The chain links TRBV5-5 to TRBJ2-7, with D possibly TRBD2 on 5 matching bases. Trimming took 3 bases from V and 3 from J, leaving 7 bases between them. This CDR3 is 12 amino acids long. CDR1 is SGHKS, CDR2 YYEKEE, per germline (reference sequence). The full variable domain, rest sourced from reference TRBV5-5 and TRBJ2-7, is DAGVTQSPTHLIKTRGQQVTLRCSPISGHKSVSWYQQVLGQGPQFIFQYYEKEERGRGNFPDRFSARQFPNYSSELNVNALLLGDSALYLCASSSGIYEQYFGPGTRLTVT.

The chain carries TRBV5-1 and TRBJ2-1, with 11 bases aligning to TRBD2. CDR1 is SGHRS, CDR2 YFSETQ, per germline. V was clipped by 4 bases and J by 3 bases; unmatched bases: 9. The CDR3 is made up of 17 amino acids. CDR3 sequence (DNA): TGCGCCAGCAGCGTGGGACTAGCGGAAAAAATCTACAATGAGCAGTTCTTC. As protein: CASSVGLAEKIYNEQFF.

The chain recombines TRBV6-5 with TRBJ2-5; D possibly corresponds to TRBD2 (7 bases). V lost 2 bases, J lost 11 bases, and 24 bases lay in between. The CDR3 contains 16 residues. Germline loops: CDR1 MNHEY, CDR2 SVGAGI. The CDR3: CASSYASGHGAGEQYF. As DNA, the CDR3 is TGTGCCAGCAGTTACGCCTCGGGACATGGGGCGGGGGAGCAGTACTTC.

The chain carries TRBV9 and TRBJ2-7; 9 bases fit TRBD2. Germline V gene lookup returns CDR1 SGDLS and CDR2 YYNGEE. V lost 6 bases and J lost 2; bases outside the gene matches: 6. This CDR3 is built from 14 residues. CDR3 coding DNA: TGTGCCAGCAATTGGGCGGGAGGGCCCTACGAGCAGTACTTC. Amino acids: CASNWAGGPYEQYF.

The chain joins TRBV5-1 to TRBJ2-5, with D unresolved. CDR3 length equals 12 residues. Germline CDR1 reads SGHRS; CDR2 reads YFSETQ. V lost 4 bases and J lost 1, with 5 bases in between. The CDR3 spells CASSESQETQYF. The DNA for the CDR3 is TGCGCCAGCAGCGAGAGCCAAGAGACCCAGTACTTC. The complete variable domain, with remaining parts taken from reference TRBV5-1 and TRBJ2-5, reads KAGVTQTPRYLIKTRGQQVTLSCSPISGHRSVSWYQQTPGQGLQFLFEYFSETQRNKGNFPGRFSGRQFSNSRSEMNVSTLELGDSALYLCASSESQETQYFGPGTRLLVL.